This T cell receptor beta chain derives from a study of blood T cells in healthy people across ages. There are a few counts of this clonotype. Using a J-beta primer mix together with a sample-barcoded 5' primer, a second PCR was run for roughly 6 to 12 cycles. In TCRdb, the 5' RACE reads were re-called with MiXCR into one record per CDR3 protein. This sample yields 1.2 million to 1.5 million distinct CDR3 sequences, of which approximately 59% are seen a single time; more than 6% belongs to the top ten. Germline CDR1 and CDR2: ENHRY and SYGVKD. The CDR3 is made up of 15 amino acids. The V end lost 0 bases, the J end lost 1 base, and 10 bases lay between the germline ends.

The rearrangement links TRBV10-3 to TRBJ2-7; D is unresolved. Sequencing used blood. The receptor was isolated from a man in his late teens or twenties in good health. The DNA of the CDR3 is TGTGCCATCAGTGAGTCGTCGGACGGATCCTACGAGCAGTACTTC. Its translation is CAISESSDGSYEQYF.